This T cell receptor (beta chain) was profiled in a study of early T cells in non-severe SARS-CoV-2 infection. For the study at large: Whole-blood bulk RNA, unsorted, was sequenced, and chains were unpaired.

This CDR3 has 15 amino acids. The V and J ends lost 1 base and 7 bases respectively, with 14 bases between them. Germline loops: CDR1 LNHDA, CDR2 SQIVND (reference sequence). TCRdb processed the 5' RACE reads anew with MiXCR; each CDR3 protein has one entry. The table includes fewer than 35,000 distinct CDR3 sequences, about 5% detected once. This clonotype was seen repeatedly, ten times or more. This chain links TRBV19 with TRBJ2-1; D assignment may be TRBD1 or TRBD2 (6 bases each). The source is an adult who was a healthcare worker with PCR-confirmed SARS-CoV-2 infection or an uninfected control (not recorded which). The sequencing sample was made of whole blood. CDR3 protein: CASSIGGGRWNEQFF. The CDR3 nucleotides read TGTGCCAGTAGTATAGGTGGGGGGCGTTGGAATGAGCAGTTCTTC.